A single sample gave rise to the 2 T cell receptor beta chains below, sequenced in a study of shared clonotypes between healthy human individuals. The method was immunoSEQ multiplex PCR; TCRdb's version includes in-frame clones alone and lacks a portion of them. The sample holds 1 million to 1.2 million clones; roughly 80% are singletons and the top ten take about 0.94%. The sample comprised memory CD4+ T cells from PBMCs. Subset meaning: CD45RA-negative fraction. The receptor set was obtained from a man aged 18 to 30 in good health. Some clones in this sample may be carry-over from other donors' samples.

V is TRBV4-2 and J is TRBJ1-5, with D hard to call. Germline CDR1 is LGHNA and CDR2 is YNFKEQ. Trimming shortened V by 0 bases and J by 1 base, and 13 bases separated the two germline ends. The CDR3 has 17 residues. The CDR3 sequence: CASSQDQVGRSNQPQHF. The CDR3 DNA follows: TGTGCCAGCAGCCAAGATCAGGTTGGGAGGAGCAATCAGCCCCAGCATTTT.

About this clone itself: This is likely an artifact of a read error, given a far larger clone one base away. J is TRBJ2-7 and V is TRBV6-1; D not resolved. V dropped 3 bases and J dropped 6 bases, with 15 bases sitting between them. Germline CDR1 and CDR2: MNHNS and SASEGT. The CDR3 totals 14 residues. This CDR3 reads CASSDKVSPSEQYF. The CDR3 region has the DNA TGTGCCAGCAGTGACAAGGTGTCCCCCTCCGAGCAGTACTTC.